Each of the 15 T cell receptor beta chains below was sequenced from the same sample in a study of shared clonotypes between healthy human individuals. Sequenced by immunoSEQ multiplex PCR; TCRdb stores in-frame clones only, minus some. Counted here are around 990,000 clones, about 72% occurring once; the ten biggest clones make up 0.89%. The sample comprised memory CD4+ T cells from PBMCs. This sample's subset: CD45RA-negative fraction. All receptors come from a man between 18 and 35 years old in good health. Some clones in this sample may be carry-over from other donors' samples.

The chain combines TRBV10-1 with TRBJ1-2, with D unresolved. The germline V and J ends were trimmed by 3 bases and 8 bases, with 10 bases remaining between them. This CDR3 has 12 amino acids. Germline V gene data show CDR1 as WNHNN and CDR2 as SYGVQD (reference sequence). CDR3 sequence (DNA): TGCGCCAGCAGTGATGAGGGAAGAGGCTACACCTTC. Protein sequence: CASSDEGRGYTF.

The V and J genes are TRBV10-2 and TRBJ2-2; D gene unclear. The germline gives CDR1 WSHSY, CDR2 SAAADI. V lost 6 bases and J 6 bases, leaving 11 bases between the germline ends. This CDR3 has 13 amino acids. DNA of the CDR3: TGCGCCAGCAGAGAGGAGTATGCCGGGGAGCTGTTTTTT. Its translation is CASREEYAGELFF.

V usage is TRBV5-1 and J usage is TRBJ2-3, with 7 bases matching TRBD1. The CDR3 runs to 13 residues. Trimming cost V 0 bases and J 8 bases; bases outside gene matches: 3. CDR1 is SGHRS and CDR2 is YFSETQ in the germline V gene. CDR3: CASSLAAGGTQYF. CDR3 DNA sequence: TGCGCCAGCAGCTTGGCGGCAGGGGGTACGCAGTATTTT.

This sequence joins TRBV30 and TRBJ2-7; the D is unclear. Germline-derived CDR1 and CDR2 are GTSNPN and SVGIG (reference sequence). With 5 bases removed from V and 6 bases from J, the gap between germline ends came to 8 bases. The CDR3 extends over 10 amino acids. The CDR3 sequence is CAWGLAEQYF. The DNA of the CDR3 is TGTGCCTGGGGTTTGGCCGAGCAGTACTTC.

Comment on this clone: Just one base apart from a much larger clone, this may be a read error. The chain joins TRBV30 to TRBJ1-4, with 7 bases identical to TRBD1. Trimming removed 0 bases from V and 7 bases from J; junction bases left unmatched: 8. CDR1 is GTSNPN, CDR2 SVGIG, per germline (reference sequence). This CDR3 is 15 amino acids long. The CDR3 coding sequence is TGTGCCTGGAGTGTACGAGGGGGCGGGGGTGAAAAACTGTTTTTT. Translating it yields CAWSVRGGGGEKLFF.

The gene calls are TRBV28 and TRBJ1-5; the match to TRBD1 covers 7 bases. After removal of 4 bases from V and 9 bases from J, the junction contained 9 bases not matched to a gene. The CDR3 is made up of 14 amino acids. CDR1 is MDHEN, CDR2 SYDVKM, per germline. CDR3 nucleotide sequence: TGTGCCAGCAGTTCACCGACAGGGAAGGGGCCCCAGCATTTT. Translated, it gives CASSSPTGKGPQHF. The full variable domain, its missing parts supplied by reference TRBV28 and TRBJ1-5, is DVKVTQSSRYLVKRTGEKVFLECVQDMDHENMFWYRQDPGLGLRLIYFSYDVKMKEKGDIPEGYSVSREKKERFSLILESASTNQTSMYLCASSSPTGKGPQHFGDGTRLSIL.

The chain is built from TRBV25-1 and TRBJ2-5; 9 bases align to TRBD2. This CDR3 contains 13 residues. Losses at the gene ends were 8 bases for V and 4 bases for J; bases not matched to a gene: 5. Per germline, CDR1 MGHDK and CDR2 SYGVNS. The CDR3 nucleotides are TGTGCCAGCTCAGCGGGAGGACCAGAGACCCAGTACTTC. It is translated as CASSAGGPETQYF.

The chain carries TRBV11-3 and TRBJ2-5; no clear D gene. Trimming removed 1 base at V and 2 bases at J, with 8 bases between. Germline V gene data show CDR1 as SGHNT and CDR2 as YENEEA. CDR3 length: 14 amino acids. CDR3 in amino acids: CASSLGQEQETQYF. The CDR3 DNA sequence: TGTGCCAGCAGCTTAGGGCAGGAGCAAGAGACCCAGTACTTC. The entire variable domain, with the rest obtained from reference TRBV11-3 and TRBJ2-5, is as follows: EAGVVQSPRYKIIEKKQPVAFWCNPISGHNTLYWYLQNLGQGPELLIRYENEEAVDDSQLPKDRFSAERLKGVDSTLKIQPAELGDSAVYLCASSLGQEQETQYFGPGTRLLVL.

In this sample, this clone turned up a few times. The chain recombines TRBV6-5 with TRBJ1-1; weak D call: TRBD1 (6 bases). Germline loops: CDR1 MNHEY, CDR2 SVGAGI. The CDR3 has 13 residues. Trimming took 11 bases from V and 3 from J, leaving 16 bases between them. This CDR3 reads CASHREGDTEAFF. The CDR3 nucleotides are TGTGCCTCCCACAGGGAAGGGGACACTGAAGCTTTCTTT.

This clone was recorded once. The chain couples TRBV5-1 to TRBJ2-7; 10 bases align to TRBD2. The CDR3 has 15 residues. J lost 3 bases, V lost 0 bases, and 3 bases had no gene match. The germline V gene has CDR1 SGHRS and CDR2 YFSETQ. The CDR3 sequence: CASSLAASGSYEQYF. CDR3 sequence (DNA): TGCGCCAGCAGCTTGGCCGCTAGCGGGAGCTACGAGCAGTACTTC.

The gene calls are TRBV28 and TRBJ2-3, with 7 bases lining up with TRBD2. Trimming removed 6 bases from V and 4 bases from J; junction bases left unmatched: 16. The germline V gene encodes CDR1 MDHEN and CDR2 SYDVKM. The CDR3 totals 17 residues. The CDR3 DNA reads TGTGCCAGCAGGGGGAGGGAGGACGAACGGCGGGCAGATACGCAGTATTTT. As protein: CASRGREDERRADTQYF.

This clone appeared a single time. The chain is built from TRBV7-8 and TRBJ1-1; D is unresolved. This CDR3 is 14 amino acids long. The V end was cut by 5 bases, the J end by 1 base, with 11 bases between. The germline V gene encodes CDR1 SGHVS and CDR2 FQNEAQ. Here the CDR3 DNA reads TGTGCCAGCAGCCTAGGATCACGGAACACTGAAGCTTTCTTT. Translation gives CASSLGSRNTEAFF.

The chain carries TRBV7-3 and TRBJ1-1, with 7 bases aligning to TRBD1. Germline CDR1 is SGHTA and CDR2 is FQGTGA. The CDR3 is made up of 16 amino acids. Trimming removed 5 bases from V and 1 base from J; junction bases left unmatched: 10. This CDR3 is CASSPPGWTGNTEAFF. CDR3 DNA: TGTGCCAGCAGCCCCCCAGGGTGGACAGGGAACACTGAAGCTTTCTTT.

This clone was seen more than once but under ten times. The chain recombines TRBV5-1 with TRBJ1-3; a weak D match, TRBD1 (6 bases). The CDR3 length is 16 residues. Germline lookup yields CDR1 SGHRS and CDR2 YFSETQ. V shed 4 bases and J shed 0 bases, with 14 bases lying between them. CDR3 in amino acids: CASSLSPGASGNTIYF. The CDR3 nucleotides read TGCGCCAGCAGCCTCTCACCGGGGGCCTCTGGAAACACCATATATTTT.

The genes are TRBV4-3 and TRBJ1-5; weak D call: TRBD1 (6 bases). V was trimmed by 2 bases and J by 7 bases, leaving 15 bases between them. The CDR3 runs to 15 residues. CDR1 LGHNA and CDR2 YSLEER come from the germline V gene. The CDR3 reads CASSQSIRGNQPQHF. CDR3 sequence (DNA): TGCGCCAGCAGCCAATCGATCAGGGGAAACCAGCCCCAGCATTTT.